The rows below give T cell receptor beta chains drawn from one sample of a study of cytomegalovirus exposure and HLA in healthy donors. Some clones are missing from TCRdb's copy, which holds only in-frame ones; the method was immunoSEQ multiplex PCR. The sample has under 350,000 clones, approximately 86% seen once; the top ten hold roughly 0.99%. Material for sequencing was PBMCs. All receptors derive from a woman in her late teens or twenties in good health and CMV-seronegative. The CDR3 runs from the conserved cysteine through the conserved F or W. Each record gives: CDR3 protein, CDR3 DNA, J gene, D gene, V gene, clone size. The D gene is left open where the match is weak. Rows give clone size only sometimes, using once, few, many, or a class for an expanded clone.

CDR3: CASSVNEKLFF
DNA: TGTGCCAGCAGCGTCAATGAAAAACTGTTTTTT
J: TRBJ1-4
D: -
V: TRBV28
size: few

CDR3: CASSQGWGNQPQHF
DNA: TGTGCCAGCAGTCAGGGATGGGGCAATCAGCCCCAGCATTTT
J: TRBJ1-5
D: -
V: TRBV28
size: -

CDR3: CASSQRAGSLRSPQHF
DNA: TGTGCCAGCAGCCAAAGAGCAGGGTCCCTCAGGTCGCCCCAGCATTTT
J: TRBJ1-5
D: -
V: TRBV7-2
size: -

CDR3: CASSWGTGAYEQYF
DNA: TGTGCCAGCAGCTGGGGGACAGGCGCGTACGAGCAGTACTTC
J: TRBJ2-7
D: TRBD1
V: TRBV7-6
size: -

CDR3: CASSLRPRDQPQHF
DNA: TGTGCCAGCAGTTTACGACCCCGGGATCAGCCCCAGCATTTT
J: TRBJ1-5
D: -
V: TRBV27
size: -

CDR3: CAWSLADSYNEQFF
DNA: TGTGCCTGGAGTCTAGCGGACTCCTACAATGAGCAGTTCTTC
J: TRBJ2-1
D: TRBD2
V: TRBV30
size: -

CDR3: CAWRRTALGGELFF
DNA: TGTGCCTGGAGACGGACAGCCCTCGGCGGGGAGCTGTTTTTT
J: TRBJ2-2
D: -
V: TRBV30
size: -

CDR3: CASSLPAGGNNEQFF
DNA: TGCGCCAGCAGCCTACCAGCGGGAGGCAACAATGAGCAGTTCTTC
J: TRBJ2-1
D: TRBD2
V: TRBV5-1
size: -

CDR3: CATSREGGANYGYTF
DNA: TGTGCCACCAGCAGAGAAGGGGGGGCTAACTATGGCTACACCTTC
J: TRBJ1-2
D: -
V: TRBV15
size: -

CDR3: CASSETVNTGELFF
DNA: TGCGCCAGCAGTGAGACAGTGAACACCGGGGAGCTGTTTTTT
J: TRBJ2-2
D: -
V: TRBV10-2
size: -

CDR3: CASSLGQMNTEAFF
DNA: TGCGCCAGCAGCTTGGGTCAGATGAACACTGAAGCTTTCTTT
J: TRBJ1-1
D: -
V: TRBV5-1
size: -

CDR3: CASQGQDTYEQYF
DNA: TGTGCCAGCCAGGGACAGGACACCTACGAGCAGTACTTC
J: TRBJ2-7
D: TRBD1
V: TRBV27
size: -

CDR3: CASSTGENTEAFF
DNA: TGTGCCAGCAGCACGGGGGAGAACACTGAAGCTTTCTTT
J: TRBJ1-1
D: -
V: TRBV7-9
size: -

CDR3: CASSGGNTGELFF
DNA: TGTGCCAGCAGTGGGGGCAACACCGGGGAGCTGTTTTTT
J: TRBJ2-2
D: -
V: TRBV6-4
size: once

CDR3: CASSLGQGAGNTIYF
DNA: TGCGCCAGCAGCTTGGGACAGGGGGCTGGAAACACCATATATTTT
J: TRBJ1-3
D: TRBD1
V: TRBV5-1
size: -

CDR3: CASSTDHRGEDIQYF
DNA: TGTGCCAGCAGCACGGACCACAGGGGAGAGGACATTCAGTACTTC
J: TRBJ2-4
D: TRBD1
V: TRBV7-9
size: -

CDR3: CASSLTGFKLAPLHF
DNA: TGCGCCAGCAGCTTGACAGGGTTCAAATTGGCGCCCCTCCACTTT
J: TRBJ1-6
D: -
V: TRBV5-1
size: once

CDR3: CASSETPEDSEKLFF
DNA: TGTGCCAGCAGTGAAACTCCCGAGGATTCCGAAAAACTGTTTTTT
J: TRBJ1-4
D: -
V: TRBV6-1
size: -

CDR3: CASSYLAGGSEQYF
DNA: TGCGCCAGCAGCTACCTAGCGGGAGGAAGCGAGCAGTACTTC
J: TRBJ2-7
D: TRBD2
V: TRBV4-1
size: once

CDR3: CASSPGGSSYNEQFF
DNA: TGTGCCAGCAGTCCCGGGGGGAGCTCCTACAATGAGCAGTTCTTC
J: TRBJ2-1
D: TRBD2
V: TRBV28
size: -

CDR3: CASGTGVSNQPQHF
DNA: TGTGCCAGCGGGACAGGGGTTTCCAATCAGCCCCAGCATTTT
J: TRBJ1-5
D: TRBD1
V: TRBV6-5
size: -

CDR3: CASSLIGSGTGGNEQFF
DNA: TGTGCCAGCAGCCTCATAGGGTCCGGGACAGGGGGCAATGAGCAGTTCTTC
J: TRBJ2-1
D: TRBD1
V: TRBV7-2
size: once

CDR3: CASSQDWGGDTQYF
DNA: TGCGCCAGCAGCCAAGATTGGGGAGGAGATACGCAGTATTTT
J: TRBJ2-3
D: -
V: TRBV4-3
size: -

CDR3: CASSLYGTGSYGYTF
DNA: TGTGCCAGCAGTTTATATGGGACCGGGAGCTATGGCTACACCTTC
J: TRBJ1-2
D: -
V: TRBV27
size: -

CDR3: CSVTHTGVDTEAFF
DNA: TGCAGCGTTACTCACACAGGGGTGGATACTGAAGCTTTCTTT
J: TRBJ1-1
D: TRBD1
V: TRBV29-1
size: -

CDR3: CASSQIQGGVYEQYF
DNA: TGCGCCAGCAGCCAAATTCAGGGCGGCGTCTACGAGCAGTACTTC
J: TRBJ2-7
D: -
V: TRBV4-1
size: few

CDR3: CASSFTTTNEKLFF
DNA: TGTGCCAGCAGCTTTACAACAACTAATGAAAAACTGTTTTTT
J: TRBJ1-4
D: -
V: TRBV7-6
size: -

CDR3: CASTILAGANEQYF
DNA: TGTGCCAGCACAATTCTAGCGGGAGCTAACGAGCAGTACTTC
J: TRBJ2-7
D: TRBD2
V: TRBV7-9
size: -

CDR3: CASSQTDAGANVLTF
DNA: TGCGCCAGCAGCCAAACAGATGCCGGGGCCAACGTCCTGACTTTC
J: TRBJ2-6
D: -
V: TRBV5-1
size: -

CDR3: CASSLVSGGAGEQFF
DNA: TGTGCCAGCAGCTTAGTTAGCGGGGGTGCGGGGGAGCAGTTCTTC
J: TRBJ2-1
D: TRBD2
V: TRBV7-2
size: -

CDR3: CASSPRQGGLAGELFF
DNA: TGTGCCAGCAGCCCCAGACAGGGGGGCCTGGCCGGGGAGCTGTTTTTT
J: TRBJ2-2
D: TRBD1
V: TRBV11-3
size: -

CDR3: CASSPQTGAVYGYTF
DNA: TGTGCCAGCAGTCCGCAGACAGGGGCGGTCTATGGCTACACCTTC
J: TRBJ1-2
D: TRBD1
V: TRBV27
size: -

CDR3: CASSITGLQGADTQYF
DNA: TGTGCCAGTAGTATCACTGGCTTGCAGGGTGCAGATACGCAGTATTTT
J: TRBJ2-3
D: -
V: TRBV19
size: once

CDR3: CASNKKGLGTDTQYF
DNA: TGTGCCAGCAACAAGAAGGGACTAGGAACAGATACGCAGTATTTT
J: TRBJ2-3
D: TRBD2
V: TRBV5-4
size: -

CDR3: CASSSRTATNYGYTF
DNA: TGTGCCAGCAGCTCTAGGACAGCTACTAACTATGGCTACACCTTC
J: TRBJ1-2
D: -
V: TRBV6-5
size: -

CDR3: CASRTGDTGNTIYF
DNA: TGTGCCAGCAGGACAGGGGATACTGGAAACACCATATATTTT
J: TRBJ1-3
D: TRBD1
V: TRBV6-1
size: -

CDR3: CSVRRGQGAGNTIYF
DNA: TGCAGCGTCCGAAGGGGACAGGGCGCTGGAAACACCATATATTTT
J: TRBJ1-3
D: TRBD1
V: TRBV29-1
size: -

CDR3: CASSYGAGAKYEQYF
DNA: TGTGCCAGCAGTTACGGGGCGGGGGCTAAATACGAGCAGTACTTC
J: TRBJ2-7
D: -
V: TRBV6-5
size: -

CDR3: CASSLGTQGGTDTQYF
DNA: TGTGCCAGCAGTCTAGGGACACAGGGTGGGACAGATACGCAGTATTTT
J: TRBJ2-3
D: -
V: TRBV7-3
size: -

CDR3: CASTLPGQGGNEQFF
DNA: TGTGCCAGCACCTTACCGGGACAGGGTGGGAATGAGCAGTTCTTC
J: TRBJ2-1
D: TRBD1
V: TRBV6-1
size: -

CDR3: CASIEVGGHPYYEQYF
DNA: TGTGCCAGCATCGAGGTCGGGGGTCACCCTTACTACGAGCAGTACTTC
J: TRBJ2-7
D: -
V: TRBV2
size: few

CDR3: CASSERTSSSYEQYF
DNA: TGTGCCAGTAGTGAAAGGACTAGTTCCTCCTACGAGCAGTACTTC
J: TRBJ2-7
D: TRBD2
V: TRBV19
size: -

CDR3: CASSVVQGGGGQSGYTF
DNA: TGTGCCAGCAGCGTAGTCCAAGGTGGCGGGGGGCAATCTGGCTACACCTTC
J: TRBJ1-2
D: -
V: TRBV9
size: -

CDR3: CAAPPGLLQETQYF
DNA: TGTGCCGCCCCCCCGGGACTACTTCAAGAGACCCAGTACTTC
J: TRBJ2-5
D: TRBD2
V: TRBV6-4
size: -

CDR3: CASSETRDYNEQFF
DNA: TGTGCCAGCAGCGAGACTAGGGACTACAATGAGCAGTTCTTC
J: TRBJ2-1
D: -
V: TRBV11-2
size: -

CDR3: CASSWGTGNSYEQYF
DNA: TGTGCCAGCAGCTGGGGGACAGGGAATTCCTACGAGCAGTACTTC
J: TRBJ2-7
D: TRBD1
V: TRBV7-2
size: -

CDR3: CASSGTGWSDEQYF
DNA: TGTGCCAGCAGCGGGACAGGGTGGTCGGACGAGCAGTACTTC
J: TRBJ2-7
D: TRBD1
V: TRBV5-4
size: -